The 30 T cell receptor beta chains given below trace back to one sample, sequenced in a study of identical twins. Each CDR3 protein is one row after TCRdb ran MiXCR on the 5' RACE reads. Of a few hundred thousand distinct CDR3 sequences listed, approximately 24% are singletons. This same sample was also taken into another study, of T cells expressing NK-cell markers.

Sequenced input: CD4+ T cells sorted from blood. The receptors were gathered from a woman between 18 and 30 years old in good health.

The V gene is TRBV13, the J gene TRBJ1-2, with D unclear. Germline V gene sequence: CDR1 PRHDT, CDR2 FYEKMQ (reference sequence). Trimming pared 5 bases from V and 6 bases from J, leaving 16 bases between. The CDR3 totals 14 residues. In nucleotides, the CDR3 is TGTGCCAGCAGCCCCGGCGGGGTGGGGAATGGCTACACCTTC. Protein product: CASSPGGVGNGYTF.

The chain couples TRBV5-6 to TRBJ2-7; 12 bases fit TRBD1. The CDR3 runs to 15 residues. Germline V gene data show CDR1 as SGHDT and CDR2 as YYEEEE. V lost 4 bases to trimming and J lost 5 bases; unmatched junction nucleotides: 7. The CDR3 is CASSKSGTGGHEQYF. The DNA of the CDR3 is TGTGCCAGCAGCAAGTCCGGGACAGGGGGCCACGAGCAGTACTTC.

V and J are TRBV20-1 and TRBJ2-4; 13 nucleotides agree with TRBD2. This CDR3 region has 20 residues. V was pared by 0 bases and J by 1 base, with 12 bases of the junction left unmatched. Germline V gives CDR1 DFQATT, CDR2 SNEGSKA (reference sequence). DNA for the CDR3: TGCAGTGCTAGAGACCAACTAGCGGGGGGGCGCGCTATGGCCAAAAACATTCAGTACTTC. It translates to CSARDQLAGGRAMAKNIQYF.

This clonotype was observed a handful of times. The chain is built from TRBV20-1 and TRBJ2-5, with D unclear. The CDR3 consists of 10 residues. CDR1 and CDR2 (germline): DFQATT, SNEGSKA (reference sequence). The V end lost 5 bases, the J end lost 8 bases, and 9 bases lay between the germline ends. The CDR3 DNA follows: TGCAGTGCTGGCCCAAGTACCCAGTACTTC. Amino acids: CSAGPSTQYF.

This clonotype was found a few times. CDR3 coding DNA: TGTGCCAGCAGCCAAGGACAGGGGCGGTTGGAAAAACTGTTTTTT. This codes for CASSQGQGRLEKLFF. V usage is TRBV4-2 and J usage is TRBJ1-4; 8 bases line up with TRBD1. The J segment lost 8 bases and the V segment lost 1 base, leaving 6 bases of the junction unmatched. CDR1 and CDR2 from the germline V gene are LGHNA and YNFKEQ. CDR3 size: 15 residues.

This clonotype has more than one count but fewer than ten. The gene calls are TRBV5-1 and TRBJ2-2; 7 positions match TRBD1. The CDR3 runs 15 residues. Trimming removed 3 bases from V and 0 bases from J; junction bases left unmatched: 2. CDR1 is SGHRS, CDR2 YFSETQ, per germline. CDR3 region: CASSSGQPNTGELFF. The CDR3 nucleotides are TGCGCCAGCAGCTCGGGACAGCCGAACACCGGGGAGCTGTTTTTT.

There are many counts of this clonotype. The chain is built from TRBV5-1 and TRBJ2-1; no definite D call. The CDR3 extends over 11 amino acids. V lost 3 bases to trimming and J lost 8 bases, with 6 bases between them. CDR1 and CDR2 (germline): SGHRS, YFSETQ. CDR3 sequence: CASSSADEQFF. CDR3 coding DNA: TGCGCCAGCAGCTCGGCGGATGAGCAGTTCTTC.

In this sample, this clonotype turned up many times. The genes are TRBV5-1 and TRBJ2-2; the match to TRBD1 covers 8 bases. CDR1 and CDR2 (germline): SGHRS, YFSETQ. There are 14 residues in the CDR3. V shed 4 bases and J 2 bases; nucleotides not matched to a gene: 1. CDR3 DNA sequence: TGCGCCAGCAGCCAGGGGGCTAACACCGGGGAGCTGTTTTTT. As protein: CASSQGANTGELFF.

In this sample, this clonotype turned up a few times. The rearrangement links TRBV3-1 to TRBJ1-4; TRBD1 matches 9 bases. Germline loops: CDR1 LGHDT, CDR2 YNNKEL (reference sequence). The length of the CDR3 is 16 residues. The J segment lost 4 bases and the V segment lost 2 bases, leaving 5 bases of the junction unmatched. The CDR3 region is CASSQRQTGGNEKLFF. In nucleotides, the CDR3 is TGTGCCAGCAGCCAACGACAGACAGGGGGTAATGAAAAACTGTTTTTT. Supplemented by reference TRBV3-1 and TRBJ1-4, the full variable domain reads DTAVSQTPKYLVTQMGNDKSIKCEQNLGHDTMYWYKQDSKKFLKIMFSYNNKELIINETVPNRFSPKSPDKAHLNLHINSLELGDSAVYFCASSQRQTGGNEKLFFGSGTQLSVL.

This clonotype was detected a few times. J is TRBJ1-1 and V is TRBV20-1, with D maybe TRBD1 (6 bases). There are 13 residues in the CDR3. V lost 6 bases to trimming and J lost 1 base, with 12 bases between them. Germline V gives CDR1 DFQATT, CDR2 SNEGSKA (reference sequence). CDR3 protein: CSARGGQNTEAFF. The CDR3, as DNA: TGCAGTGCCAGGGGTGGACAGAACACTGAAGCTTTCTTT.

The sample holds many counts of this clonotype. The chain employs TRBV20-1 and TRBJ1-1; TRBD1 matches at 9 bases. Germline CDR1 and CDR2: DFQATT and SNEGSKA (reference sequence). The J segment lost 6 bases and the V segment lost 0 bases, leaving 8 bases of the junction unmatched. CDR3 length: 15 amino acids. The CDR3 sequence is CSARDPLDRGAEAFF. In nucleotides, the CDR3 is TGCAGTGCTAGAGATCCCCTCGACAGGGGGGCTGAAGCTTTCTTT.

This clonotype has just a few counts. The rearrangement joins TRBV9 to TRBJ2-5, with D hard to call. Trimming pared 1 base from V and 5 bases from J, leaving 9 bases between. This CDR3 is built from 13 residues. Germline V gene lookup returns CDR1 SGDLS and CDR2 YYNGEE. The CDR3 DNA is TGTGCCAGCAGCGTAAGGGCAGCGGAGACCCAGTACTTC. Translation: CASSVRAAETQYF.

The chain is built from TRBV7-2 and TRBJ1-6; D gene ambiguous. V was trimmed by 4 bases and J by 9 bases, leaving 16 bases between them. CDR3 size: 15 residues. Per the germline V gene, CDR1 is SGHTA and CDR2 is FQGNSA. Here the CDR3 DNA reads TGTGCCAGCAGCTCAAGGACGGGGTTAGCTTCACCCCTCCACTTT. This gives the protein CASSSRTGLASPLHF.

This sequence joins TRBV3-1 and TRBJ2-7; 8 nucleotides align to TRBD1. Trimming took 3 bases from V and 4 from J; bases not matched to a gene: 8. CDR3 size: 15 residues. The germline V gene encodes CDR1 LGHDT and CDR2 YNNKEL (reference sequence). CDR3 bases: TGTGCCAGCAGCCAGAGTTCAGGGGGCGGTTACGAGCAGTACTTC. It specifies CASSQSSGGGYEQYF.

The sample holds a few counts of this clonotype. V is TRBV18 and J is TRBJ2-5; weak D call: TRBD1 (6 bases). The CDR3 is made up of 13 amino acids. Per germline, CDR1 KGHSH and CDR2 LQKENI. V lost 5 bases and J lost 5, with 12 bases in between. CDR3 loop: CASSKTGYETQYF. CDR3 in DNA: TGTGCCAGCTCAAAGACAGGTTACGAGACCCAGTACTTC. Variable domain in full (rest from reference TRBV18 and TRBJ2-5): NAGVMQNPRHLVRRRGQEARLRCSPMKGHSHVYWYRQLPEEGLKFMVYLQKENIIDESGMPKERFSAEFPKEGPSILRIQQVVRGDSAAYFCASSKTGYETQYFGPGTRLLVL.

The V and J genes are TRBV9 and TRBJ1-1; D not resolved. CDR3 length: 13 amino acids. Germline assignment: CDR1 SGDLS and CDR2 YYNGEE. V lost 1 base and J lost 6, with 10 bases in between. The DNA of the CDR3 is TGTGCCAGCAGCGTAAGCCCTGCTCCTGAAGCTTTCTTT. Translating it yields CASSVSPAPEAFF.

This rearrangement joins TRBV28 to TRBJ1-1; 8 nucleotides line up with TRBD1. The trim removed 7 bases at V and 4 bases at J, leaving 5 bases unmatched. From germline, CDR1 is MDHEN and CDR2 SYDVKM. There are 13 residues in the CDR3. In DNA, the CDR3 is TGTGCCAGCAAAACAGGGGGTGGCACTGAAGCTTTCTTT. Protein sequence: CASKTGGGTEAFF. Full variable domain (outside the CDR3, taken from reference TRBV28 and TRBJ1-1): DVKVTQSSRYLVKRTGEKVFLECVQDMDHENMFWYRQDPGLGLRLIYFSYDVKMKEKGDIPEGYSVSREKKERFSLILESASTNQTSMYLCASKTGGGTEAFFGQGTRLTVV.

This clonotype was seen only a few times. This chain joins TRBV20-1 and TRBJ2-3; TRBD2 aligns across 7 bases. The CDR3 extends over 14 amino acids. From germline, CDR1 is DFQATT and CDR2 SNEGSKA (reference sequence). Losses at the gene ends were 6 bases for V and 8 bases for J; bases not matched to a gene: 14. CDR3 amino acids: CSASGTPLYVTQYF. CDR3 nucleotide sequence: TGCAGTGCCAGCGGGACCCCACTGTATGTTACGCAGTATTTT.

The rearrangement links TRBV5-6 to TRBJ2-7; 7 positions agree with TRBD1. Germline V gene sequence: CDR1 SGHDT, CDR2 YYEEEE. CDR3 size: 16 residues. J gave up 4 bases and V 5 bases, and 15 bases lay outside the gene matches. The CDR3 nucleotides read TGTGCCAGCAGTTATACGGCCTACAGGGGCCATTACGAGCAGTACTTC. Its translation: CASSYTAYRGHYEQYF.

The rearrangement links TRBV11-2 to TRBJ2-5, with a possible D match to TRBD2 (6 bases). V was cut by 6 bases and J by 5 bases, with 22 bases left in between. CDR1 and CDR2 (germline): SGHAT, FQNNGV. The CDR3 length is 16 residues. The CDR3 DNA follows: TGTGCCAGCAGGTCTCTATCGGGCGGGGAGCGGGAGACCCAGTACTTC. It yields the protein CASRSLSGGERETQYF. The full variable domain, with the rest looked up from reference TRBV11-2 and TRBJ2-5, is EAGVAQSPRYKIIEKRQSVAFWCNPISGHATLYWYQQILGQGPKLLIQFQNNGVVDDSQLPKDRFSAERLKGVDSTLKIQPAKLEDSAVYLCASRSLSGGERETQYFGPGTRLLVL.

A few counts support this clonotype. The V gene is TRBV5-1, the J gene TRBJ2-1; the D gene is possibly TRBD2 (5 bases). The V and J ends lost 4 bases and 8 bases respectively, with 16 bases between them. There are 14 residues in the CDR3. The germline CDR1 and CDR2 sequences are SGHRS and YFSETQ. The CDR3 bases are TGCGCCAGCAGCCGTGTCGTCGAGAGGGATGAGCAGTTCTTC. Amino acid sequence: CASSRVVERDEQFF.

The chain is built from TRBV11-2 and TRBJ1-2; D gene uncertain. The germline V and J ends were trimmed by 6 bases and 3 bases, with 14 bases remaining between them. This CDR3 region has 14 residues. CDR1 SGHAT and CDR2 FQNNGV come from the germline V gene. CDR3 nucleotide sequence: TGTGCCAGCAGTACCTTAACGGGGTACTATGGCTACACCTTC. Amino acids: CASSTLTGYYGYTF.

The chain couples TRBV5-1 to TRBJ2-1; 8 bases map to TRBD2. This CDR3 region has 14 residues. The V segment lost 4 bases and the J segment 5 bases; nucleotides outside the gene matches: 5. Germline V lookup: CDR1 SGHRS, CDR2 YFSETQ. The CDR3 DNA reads TGCGCCAGCAGCATCGGGGGGGCCGACAATGAGCAGTTCTTC. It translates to CASSIGGADNEQFF.

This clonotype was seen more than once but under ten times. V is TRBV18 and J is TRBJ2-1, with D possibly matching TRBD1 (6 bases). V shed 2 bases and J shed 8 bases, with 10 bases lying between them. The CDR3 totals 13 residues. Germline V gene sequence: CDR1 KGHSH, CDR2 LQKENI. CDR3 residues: CASSPANRDEQFF. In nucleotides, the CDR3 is TGTGCCAGCTCACCAGCAAACAGGGATGAGCAGTTCTTC.

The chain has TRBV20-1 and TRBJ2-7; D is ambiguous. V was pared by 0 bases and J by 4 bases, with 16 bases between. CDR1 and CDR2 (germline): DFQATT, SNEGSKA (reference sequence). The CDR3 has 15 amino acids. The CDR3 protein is CSARDSSADFYEQYF. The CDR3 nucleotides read TGCAGTGCTAGAGATTCGTCGGCAGATTTTTACGAGCAGTACTTC.

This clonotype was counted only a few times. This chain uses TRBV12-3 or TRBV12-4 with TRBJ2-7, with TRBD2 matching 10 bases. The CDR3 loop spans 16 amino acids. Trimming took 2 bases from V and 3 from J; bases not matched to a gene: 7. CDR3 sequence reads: CASSLQGASGGYEQYF. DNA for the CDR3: TGTGCCAGCAGTTTACAGGGGGCTAGCGGGGGCTACGAGCAGTACTTC.

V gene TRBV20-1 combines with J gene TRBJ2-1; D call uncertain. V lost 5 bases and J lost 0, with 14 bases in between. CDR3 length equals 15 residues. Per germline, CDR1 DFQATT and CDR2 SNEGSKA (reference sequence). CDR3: CSAGSRVSSYNEQFF. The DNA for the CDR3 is TGCAGTGCTGGCAGCCGGGTGAGCTCCTACAATGAGCAGTTCTTC.

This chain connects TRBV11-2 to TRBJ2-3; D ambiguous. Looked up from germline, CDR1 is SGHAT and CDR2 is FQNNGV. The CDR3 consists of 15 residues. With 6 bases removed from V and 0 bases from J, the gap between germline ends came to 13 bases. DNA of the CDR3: TGTGCCAGCAGGATAGACCTCTCCAGCACAGATACGCAGTATTTT. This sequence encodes CASRIDLSSTDTQYF.

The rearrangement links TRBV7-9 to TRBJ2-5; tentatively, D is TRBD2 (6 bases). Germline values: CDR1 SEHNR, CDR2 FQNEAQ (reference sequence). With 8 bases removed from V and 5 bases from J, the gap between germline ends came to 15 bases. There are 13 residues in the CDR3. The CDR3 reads CASSIRSGETQYF. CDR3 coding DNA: TGTGCCAGCTCCATAAGGAGCGGGGAGACCCAGTACTTC.

CDR3 coding DNA: TGCAGTGCTAGAGCCCCGGCGAGGGGGCATGATGAGCAGTTCTTC. Translated: CSARAPARGHDEQFF. The gene calls are TRBV20-1 and TRBJ2-1, with 7 bases fitting TRBD1. The germline V gene has CDR1 DFQATT and CDR2 SNEGSKA (reference sequence). V lost 1 base, J lost 8 bases, and 11 bases stayed unmatched. The CDR3 is 15 amino acids.